These 19 T cell receptor beta chains came from one sample sequenced in a study of shared clonotypes between healthy human individuals. TCRdb's table, derived via immunoSEQ multiplex PCR, lists solely in-frame clones and lacks some. Among approximately 590,000 clones, 95% to 96% were seen once, and the ten largest hold 0.11%. Selected positively for CCR7 and CD45RO-negative, naive CD8 cells excluded terminally differentiated effector memory CD45RA+ cells. The sample consisted of naive CD8+ T cells sorted from blood. The receptors come from a woman in her 30s in good health.

The chain employs TRBV7-9 and TRBJ2-1; D perhaps matches TRBD2 (5 bases). CDR1 and CDR2 from the germline V gene are SEHNR and FQNEAQ (reference sequence). Trimming left V 5 bases short and J 8 bases short, with 22 bases between. CDR3 length: 16 residues. This CDR3 reads CASSRALRTVDYEQFF. The CDR3 nucleotides are TGTGCCAGCAGCCGGGCCCTACGAACCGTGGACTATGAGCAGTTCTTC.

This chain connects TRBV5-1 to TRBJ2-7; the match to TRBD2 covers 8 bases. Trimming at V came to 3 bases and at J to 6 bases, leaving 14 bases not matched to a gene. CDR3 length: 16 amino acids. CDR1 and CDR2 from the germline V gene are SGHRS and YFSETQ. The CDR3 region has the DNA TGCGCCAGCAGCTCGACCGAGGGACTAGACTCTTTCGAGCAGTACTTC. Protein: CASSSTEGLDSFEQYF.

The chain uses TRBV9 and TRBJ2-5, with TRBD2 as a possible D gene (6 bases). CDR3 length equals 16 residues. Trimming shortened V by 4 bases and J by 0 bases, and 16 bases separated the two germline ends. From germline, CDR1 is SGDLS and CDR2 YYNGEE. In DNA form, the CDR3 reads TGTGCCAGCAGCCCCCGCACGGGGGTCTACCAAGAGACCCAGTACTTC. It yields the protein CASSPRTGVYQETQYF.

CDR3 sequence (DNA): TGTGCCAGCAGCCCATCGGGCGGGGAGCAGTTCTTC. It is translated as CASSPSGGEQFF. The chain employs TRBV7-7 and TRBJ2-1; tentatively, D is TRBD2 (5 bases). Germline V gene sequence: CDR1 SSHAT, CDR2 FNYEAQ (reference sequence). V was trimmed by 5 bases and J by 10 bases, leaving 12 bases between them. This CDR3 has 12 amino acids.

The chain is built from TRBV23-1 and TRBJ1-6, with D hard to call. TRBV23-1 is annotated as an ORF whose role is uncertain. The CDR3 spans 15 residues. V lost 7 bases, J lost 2 bases, and 12 bases lay in between. DNA of the CDR3: TGCGCCAGCACCACGCTGCGGGCCTATAATTCACCCCTCCACTTT. Translation: CASTTLRAYNSPLHF.

CDR3 region: CASSISGSASYEQYF. The CDR3 bases are TGTGCCAGTAGTATTAGCGGGAGTGCTTCCTACGAGCAGTACTTC. The chain links TRBV19 to TRBJ2-7; TRBD2 matches at 9 bases. The length of the CDR3 is 15 residues. V shed 3 bases and J 1 base; nucleotides not matched to a gene: 4. Germline CDR1 and CDR2: LNHDA and SQIVND (reference sequence).

V gene TRBV2 combines with J gene TRBJ2-7; 8 bases are shared with TRBD2. Germline V gives CDR1 SNHLY, CDR2 FYNNEI. Trimming cost V 6 bases and J 4 bases; bases outside gene matches: 17. The CDR3 has 17 amino acids. CDR3 region: CASSAIPRSGRRYEQYF. The CDR3, as DNA: TGTGCCAGCAGCGCCATCCCGCGGAGCGGGAGAAGGTACGAGCAGTACTTC.

The chain combines TRBV19 with TRBJ2-7, with TRBD1 as a possible D gene (6 bases). The length of the CDR3 is 13 residues. Looked up from germline, CDR1 is LNHDA and CDR2 is SQIVND (reference sequence). V was clipped by 6 bases and J by 4 bases, with 13 bases between them. CDR3 sequence: CASSPGQIYEQYF. CDR3 in DNA: TGTGCCAGTAGCCCGGGACAAATTTACGAGCAGTACTTC.

This clone was seen a single time. V gene TRBV4-1 combines with J gene TRBJ2-1; D unresolved. The CDR3 contains 14 residues. Trimming shortened V by 0 bases and J by 6 bases, and 9 bases separated the two germline ends. The germline V gene has CDR1 MGHRA and CDR2 YSYEKL. The CDR3 is CASSQDRSLNEQFF. The CDR3 DNA reads TGCGCCAGCAGCCAAGATCGAAGTCTCAATGAGCAGTTCTTC.

The chain recombines TRBV7-9 with TRBJ1-1; D is unclear. V was pared by 5 bases and J by 4 bases, with 8 bases between. CDR1 is SEHNR and CDR2 is FQNEAQ in the germline V gene (reference sequence). This CDR3 has 12 residues. CDR3 nucleotide sequence: TGTGCCAGCAGCCGGGTTAGCACTGAAGCTTTCTTT. Translated: CASSRVSTEAFF. The whole variable domain, remainder taken from reference TRBV7-9 and TRBJ1-1, is DTGVSQNPRHKITKRGQNVTFRCDPISEHNRLYWYRQTLGQGPEFLTYFQNEAQLEKSRLLSDRFSAERPKGSFSTLEIQRTEQGDSAMYLCASSRVSTEAFFGQGTRLTVV.

In this sample, this clone turned up a few times. The DNA for the CDR3 is TGTGCCAGCAGTGGTGCAGGGGCAGATAGCAATCAGCCCCAGCATTTT. Translated: CASSGAGADSNQPQHF. The chain carries TRBV2 and TRBJ1-5, with a weak D call TRBD1 (6 bases). Deletions cut 4 bases from V and 0 bases from J, with 13 bases between. This CDR3 is 16 amino acids long. Germline V gene lookup returns CDR1 SNHLY and CDR2 FYNNEI.

Worth noting for this clone: The same CDR3 can be traced to other DNA sequences in this sample. V is TRBV7-9 and J is TRBJ2-1; D is unclear. Germline V gene lookup returns CDR1 SEHNR and CDR2 FQNEAQ (reference sequence). V lost 6 bases and J 0 bases, leaving 6 bases between the germline ends. The CDR3 is 13 amino acids. Here the CDR3 reads CASSPGSYNEQFF. The CDR3 DNA follows: TGTGCCAGCAGTCCAGGCTCCTACAATGAGCAGTTCTTC.

V and J are TRBV5-6 and TRBJ1-1, with D uncertain. In germline, CDR1 is SGHDT, CDR2 YYEEEE. V was shortened by 2 bases and J by 1 base, with 9 bases between the two germline ends. This CDR3 comprises 14 residues. The CDR3 sequence is CASSFIPANTEAFF. The DNA of the CDR3 is TGTGCCAGCAGCTTTATTCCAGCGAACACTGAAGCTTTCTTT.

The CDR3 nucleotides read TGTGCCAGCAGCTTTGAGGATTCCGGGGAGCTGTTTTTT. It encodes CASSFEDSGELFF. The chain combines TRBV5-4 with TRBJ2-2; D ambiguous. This CDR3 spans 13 amino acids. Germline CDR1 reads SGHNT; CDR2 reads YYREEE (reference sequence). The V end lost 2 bases, the J end lost 6 bases, and 8 bases lay between the germline ends.

This clone was observed a few times. This chain uses TRBV2 with TRBJ1-2; D possibly corresponds to TRBD1 (5 bases). Germline CDR1 SNHLY, CDR2 FYNNEI. The CDR3 extends over 13 amino acids. The V end lost 4 bases, the J end lost 4 bases, and 10 bases lay between the germline ends. CDR3 sequence (DNA): TGTGCCAGCAGTGGAACTCAGGGCTATGGCTACACCTTC. Translation: CASSGTQGYGYTF. The variable domain in full, with the rest retrieved from reference TRBV2 and TRBJ1-2, is EPEVTQTPSHQVTQMGQEVILRCVPISNHLYFYWYRQILGQKVEFLVSFYNNEISEKSEIFDDQFSVERPDGSNFTLKIRSTKLEDSAMYFCASSGTQGYGYTFGSGTRLTVV.

The V and J genes are TRBV28 and TRBJ2-7, with D perhaps matching TRBD2 (5 bases). V was cut by 10 bases and J by 0 bases, with 10 bases left in between. Germline CDR1 reads MDHEN; CDR2 reads SYDVKM. CDR3 length equals 12 residues. The CDR3 nucleotides are TGTGCCATCTCCGGGAACTCCTACGAGCAGTACTTC. Residues: CAISGNSYEQYF.

The chain couples TRBV7-9 to TRBJ1-3; no definite D call. CDR3 size: 14 residues. V lost 1 base and J 0 bases, leaving 4 bases between the germline ends. The V gene's germline CDR1 is SEHNR and CDR2 FQNEAQ (reference sequence). As DNA, the CDR3 is TGTGCCAGCAGCTTAGAACCCTCTGGAAACACCATATATTTT. Its translation: CASSLEPSGNTIYF.

The CDR3 reads CASSDRDRNTGELFF. The CDR3 bases are TGCGCCAGCAGCGACCGGGACAGAAACACCGGGGAGCTGTTTTTT. The V call is TRBV4-1, the J call TRBJ2-2; TRBD1 agrees at 7 bases. This CDR3 region has 15 residues. Trimming removed 5 bases from V and 2 bases from J; junction bases left unmatched: 5. Germline V gives CDR1 MGHRA, CDR2 YSYEKL.

J is TRBJ2-7 and V is TRBV30; weak D call: TRBD1 (5 bases). CDR3 size: 13 residues. Germline lookup yields CDR1 GTSNPN and CDR2 SVGIG (reference sequence). V shed 2 bases and J shed 5 bases, with 13 bases lying between them. The CDR3 reads CAWSFSNRNEQYF. As DNA, the CDR3 is TGTGCCTGGAGTTTCAGCAACAGGAACGAGCAGTACTTC.